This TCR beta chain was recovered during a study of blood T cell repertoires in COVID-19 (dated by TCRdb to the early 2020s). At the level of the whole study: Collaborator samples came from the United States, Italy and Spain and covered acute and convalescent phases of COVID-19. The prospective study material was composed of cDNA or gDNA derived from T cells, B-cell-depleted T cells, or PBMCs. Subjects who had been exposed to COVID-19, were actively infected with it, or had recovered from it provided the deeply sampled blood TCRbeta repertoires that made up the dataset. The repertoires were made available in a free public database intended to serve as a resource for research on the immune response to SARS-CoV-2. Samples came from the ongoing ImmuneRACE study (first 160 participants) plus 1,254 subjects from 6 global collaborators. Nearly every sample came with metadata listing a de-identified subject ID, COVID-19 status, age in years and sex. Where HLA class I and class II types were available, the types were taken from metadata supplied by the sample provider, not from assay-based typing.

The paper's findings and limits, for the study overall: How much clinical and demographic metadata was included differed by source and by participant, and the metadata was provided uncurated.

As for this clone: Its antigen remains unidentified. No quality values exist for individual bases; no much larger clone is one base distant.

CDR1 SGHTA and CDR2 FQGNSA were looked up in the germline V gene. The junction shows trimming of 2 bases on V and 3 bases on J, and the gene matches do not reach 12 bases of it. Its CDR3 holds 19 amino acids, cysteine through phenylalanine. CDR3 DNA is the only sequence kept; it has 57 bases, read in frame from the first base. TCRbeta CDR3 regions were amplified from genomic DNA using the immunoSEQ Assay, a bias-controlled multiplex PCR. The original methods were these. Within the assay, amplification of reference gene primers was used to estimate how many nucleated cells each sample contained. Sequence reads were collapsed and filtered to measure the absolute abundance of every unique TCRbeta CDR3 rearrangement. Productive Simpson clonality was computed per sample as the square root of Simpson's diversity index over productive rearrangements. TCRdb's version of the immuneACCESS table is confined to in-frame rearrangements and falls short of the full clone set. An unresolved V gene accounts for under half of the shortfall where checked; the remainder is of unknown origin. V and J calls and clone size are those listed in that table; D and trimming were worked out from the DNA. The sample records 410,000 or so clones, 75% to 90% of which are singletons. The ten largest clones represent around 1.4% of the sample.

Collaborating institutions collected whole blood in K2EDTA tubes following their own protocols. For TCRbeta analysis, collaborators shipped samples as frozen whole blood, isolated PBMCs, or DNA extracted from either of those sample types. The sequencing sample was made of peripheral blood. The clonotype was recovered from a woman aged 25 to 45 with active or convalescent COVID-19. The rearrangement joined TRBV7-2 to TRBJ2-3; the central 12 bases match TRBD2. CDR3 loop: CASSLLAGGPGGQTDTQYF. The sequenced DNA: TGTGCCAGCAGCTTACTAGCGGGAGGGCCTGGAGGGCAAACAGATACGCAGTATTTT.